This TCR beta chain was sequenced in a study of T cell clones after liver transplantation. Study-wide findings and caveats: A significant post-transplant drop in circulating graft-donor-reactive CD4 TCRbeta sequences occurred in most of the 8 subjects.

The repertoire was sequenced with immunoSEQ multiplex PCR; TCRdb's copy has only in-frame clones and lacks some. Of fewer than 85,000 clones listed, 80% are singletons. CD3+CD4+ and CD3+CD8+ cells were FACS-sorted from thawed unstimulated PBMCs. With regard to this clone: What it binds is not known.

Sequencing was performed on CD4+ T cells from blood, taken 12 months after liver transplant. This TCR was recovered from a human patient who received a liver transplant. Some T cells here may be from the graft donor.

The CDR3 DNA reads as TGCGCCAGCAGGCAGGCGACGGGGACTAATGAAAAACTGTTTTTT. It encodes CASRQATGTNEKLFF. The rearrangement joins TRBV5-1 to TRBJ1-4, with unresolved D. This CDR3 spans 15 amino acids. CDR1 is SGHRS, CDR2 YFSETQ, per germline. V lost 5 bases and J lost 2, with 13 bases in between.